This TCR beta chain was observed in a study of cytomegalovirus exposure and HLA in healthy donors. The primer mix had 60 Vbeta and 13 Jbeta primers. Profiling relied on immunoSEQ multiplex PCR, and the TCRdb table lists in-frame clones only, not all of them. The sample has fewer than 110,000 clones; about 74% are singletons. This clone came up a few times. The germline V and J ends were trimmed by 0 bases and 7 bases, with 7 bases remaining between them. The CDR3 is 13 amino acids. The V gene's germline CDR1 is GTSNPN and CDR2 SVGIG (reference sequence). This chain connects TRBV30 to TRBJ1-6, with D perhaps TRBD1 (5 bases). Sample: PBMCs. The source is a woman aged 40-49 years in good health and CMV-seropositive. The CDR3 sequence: CAWSVRENSPLHF. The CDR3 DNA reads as TGTGCCTGGAGTGTCAGGGAAAATTCACCCCTCCACTTT.